This T cell receptor beta chain was observed in a study of identical twins. The CDR3 is made up of 16 amino acids. Looked up from germline, CDR1 is DFQATT and CDR2 is SNEGSKA (reference sequence). With regard to this clonotype: One junction end does not reproduce the germline sequence, and a read error may be involved.

TCRdb reanalysed the 5' RACE reads using MiXCR and keeps one entry per CDR3 protein. Among approximately 700,000 distinct CDR3 sequences listed, around a sixth were seen once. The data also belong to a second study, concerning T cells expressing NK-cell markers. According to that study: Dominant NKG2C+ clonotypes made up about 1.0-7.5% of CD8+ T cells in over five donors.

Material: PBMCs. V is TRBV20-1 and J is TRBJ2-7, with D perhaps TRBD2 (7 bases). The source is a woman between 18 and 30 years old in good health. The CDR3 DNA follows: TGCTGTGCTACTAAACAGGGACTACCGAGCTCCTACGAGCAGTACTTC. Protein: CCATKQGLPSSYEQYF.